Below are 28 T cell receptor beta chains sequenced from a single sample in a study of regulatory T cells in long-lasting Graves disease. Time point of the sample: newly diagnosed GD, antithyroid drugs for less than 3 months. Preparation of the TCR library used RNA extracted from PBMCs. iRepertoire HTBI primers and Arm-PCR of CDR3 regions built TCR beta libraries. TCRdb re-called the multiplex PCR reads with MiXCR, one entry per CDR3 protein. This sample has about 500,000 distinct CDR3 sequences, with 15% to 20% found just once. These data were also filed under a second study, of T cells in Graves' hyperthyroidism and ophthalmopathy.

The specimen was peripheral blood mononuclear cells (PBMCs), collected at new diagnosis, from a patient treated with antithyroid drugs. These receptors all come from a man aged 40-49 years with Graves disease.

The gene calls are TRBV10-2 and TRBJ1-1, with D possibly TRBD1 on 5 matching bases. Germline loops: CDR1 WSHSY, CDR2 SAAADI. Trimming stripped 3 bases from V and 6 bases from J, with 11 bases between. This CDR3 comprises 13 residues. CDR3 coding DNA: TGCGCCAGCAGTGACCTTTCGACAGCTGAAGCTTTCTTT. This encodes CASSDLSTAEAFF.

A remark on this clonotype: The junction does not match germline at one end; this may be a read error. V is TRBV5-1 and J is TRBJ2-1; TRBD2 matches 7 bases. The last part of the DNA fits TRBJ2-5 better; the J call may be wrong. Germline V gene sequence: CDR1 SGHRS, CDR2 YFSETQ. The CDR3 consists of 16 residues. The DNA for the CDR3 is TGTGCCAGCAGCCCCCGCGATAGCGGGTTACAAGAGACCCAGTACTTC. This encodes CASSPRDSGLQETQYF.

About this clonotype: A much larger clone sits a single nucleotide away, making a read error possible. The rearrangement joins TRBV20-1 to TRBJ2-7; 8 bases fit TRBD2. The CDR3 extends over 15 amino acids. The V gene's germline CDR1 is DFQATT and CDR2 SNEGSKA (reference sequence). CDR3 sequence (DNA): TGCAGTGCTAGAGATCTTAGAGCGGGAGTGGGTGAGCAGGACTTC. Protein: CSARDLRAGVGEQDF.

This clonotype was detected ten times or more. CDR3 bases: TGTGCCAGCAGCTTGAAGGGGGCCTATGGCTACACCTTC. This gives the protein CASSLKGAYGYTF. The chain has TRBV7-9 and TRBJ1-2, with TRBD1 matching 7 bases. Germline loops: CDR1 SEHNR, CDR2 FQNEAQ (reference sequence). CDR3 length equals 13 residues. The V and J ends lost 3 bases and 4 bases, in that order; junction bases with no gene match: 2.

The chain joins TRBV20-1 to TRBJ2-3, with 12 bases aligning to TRBD2. J lost 4 bases, V lost 1 base, and 6 bases had no gene match. Germline V gene sequence: CDR1 DFQATT, CDR2 SNEGSKA (reference sequence). CDR3 length: 16 amino acids. The CDR3 DNA reads as TGCAGTGCTAGAGCCCGGACTAGCGGGATATCAGATACGCAGTATTTT. It translates to CSARARTSGISDTQYF.

This chain uses TRBV27 with TRBJ1-5; D not resolved. The CDR3 loop spans 13 amino acids. V lost 0 bases and J lost 7, with 7 bases in between. Germline V lookup: CDR1 MNHEY, CDR2 SMNVEV (reference sequence). CDR3 in amino acids: CASSLSMAQPQHF. The CDR3 DNA reads as TGTGCCAGCAGTTTATCGATGGCGCAGCCCCAGCATTTT.

Many counts were recorded for this clonotype. The rearrangement uses TRBV3-1 and TRBJ2-5; D is uncertain. The CDR3 has 15 residues. V was pared by 2 bases and J by 2 bases, with 12 bases between. Germline loops: CDR1 LGHDT, CDR2 YNNKEL (reference sequence). CDR3 in DNA: TGTGCCAGCAGCCAACCAGGACGGATACAAGAGACCCAGTACTTC. Its protein product is CASSQPGRIQETQYF.

This clonotype occurred many times. V and J are TRBV6-1 and TRBJ1-2, with D possibly TRBD1 on 5 matching bases. The CDR3 loop spans 13 amino acids. Looked up from germline, CDR1 is MNHNS and CDR2 is SASEGT. The germline V and J ends were trimmed by 7 bases and 7 bases, with 16 bases remaining between them. CDR3 nucleotides: TGTGCCAGCACTCACGGGAGGGGTGTTGGCTACACCTTC. It specifies CASTHGRGVGYTF.

This clonotype has a handful of counts. J is TRBJ2-6 and V is TRBV24-1, with D possibly called TRBD1 or TRBD2 (5 bases each). Germline CDR1 KGHDR, CDR2 SFDVKD. The V end lost 4 bases, the J end lost 0 bases, and 9 bases lay between the germline ends. The CDR3 sequence is 16 residues long. In nucleotides, the CDR3 is TGTGCCACCAGTGACCGGGGCTCCTCTGGGGCCAACGTCCTGACTTTC. Protein product: CATSDRGSSGANVLTF.

This clonotype was seen repeatedly, ten times or more. The chain uses TRBV28 and TRBJ2-5; D gene uncertain. Trimming shortened V by 1 base and J by 5 bases, and 14 bases separated the two germline ends. This CDR3 comprises 15 residues. CDR1 and CDR2 from the germline V gene are MDHEN and SYDVKM. CDR3 in amino acids: CASSLLLGEDETQYF. Written as DNA, the CDR3 is TGTGCCAGCAGTTTATTGCTTGGCGAGGATGAGACCCAGTACTTC.

This chain uses TRBV20-1 with TRBJ1-6; D possibly corresponds to TRBD1 (6 bases). The V and J ends lost 0 bases and 6 bases respectively, with 9 bases between them. The CDR3 loop spans 14 amino acids. Germline V gene sequence: CDR1 DFQATT, CDR2 SNEGSKA (reference sequence). CDR3 sequence reads: CSAREGGGNSPLHF. The CDR3 coding sequence is TGCAGTGCTAGAGAGGGGGGCGGTAATTCACCCCTCCACTTT.

This clonotype has a count of ten or more. The chain recombines TRBV20-1 with TRBJ2-1; TRBD2 agrees at 10 bases. The V segment lost 2 bases and the J segment 10 bases; nucleotides outside the gene matches: 5. This CDR3 region has 13 residues. CDR1 is DFQATT and CDR2 is SNEGSKA in the germline V gene (reference sequence). The CDR3 loop is CSARPSGRGEQFF. The CDR3 coding sequence is TGCAGTGCTAGACCTAGCGGGAGAGGGGAGCAGTTCTTC.

V gene TRBV13 combines with J gene TRBJ1-5; D gene uncertain. CDR1 and CDR2 from the germline V gene are PRHDT and FYEKMQ (reference sequence). Trimming removed 3 bases at V and 4 bases at J, with 19 bases between. This CDR3 has 17 residues. In nucleotides, the CDR3 is TGTGCCAGCAGCTTTATTTGGGAAAGAGGTTGGAATCAGCCCCAGCATTTT. Residues: CASSFIWERGWNQPQHF.

This clonotype showed up many times. The chain is built from TRBV7-9 and TRBJ2-2; D perhaps matches TRBD1 (7 bases). Trimming removed 4 bases at V and 16 bases at J, with 25 bases between. The germline V gene has CDR1 SEHNR and CDR2 FQNEAQ (reference sequence). The CDR3 has 15 amino acids. The CDR3 reads CASSWSTGEKSGRFF. CDR3 sequence (DNA): TGTGCCAGCAGCTGGAGCACAGGGGAGAAAAGCGGGCGGTTTTTT.

This clonotype was counted ten times or more. This chain joins TRBV18 and TRBJ2-2; D perhaps matches TRBD1 (6 bases). CDR3 length equals 14 residues. Germline V gene data show CDR1 as KGHSH and CDR2 as LQKENI. V lost 3 bases to trimming and J lost 7 bases, with 12 bases between them. This chain's CDR3 is CASSPPGTIGELFF. Written as DNA, the CDR3 is TGTGCCAGCTCACCCCCAGGGACAATCGGGGAGCTGTTTTTT.

This clonotype was recorded a few times. This chain joins TRBV29-1 and TRBJ2-1; 7 positions match TRBD2. Losses at the gene ends were 2 bases for V and 3 bases for J; bases not matched to a gene: 10. This CDR3 spans 16 amino acids. Germline V gene lookup returns CDR1 SQVTM and CDR2 ANQGSEA. The CDR3 sequence: CSVEIVTGGLYNEQFF. In DNA, the CDR3 is TGCAGCGTTGAAATCGTTACGGGAGGTCTCTACAATGAGCAGTTCTTC.

This clonotype was recorded at least ten times. The rearrangement joins TRBV5-1 to TRBJ1-1; 11 positions match TRBD1. Trimming at V came to 4 bases and at J to 6 bases, leaving 5 bases not matched to a gene. The CDR3 loop spans 14 amino acids. Germline-derived CDR1 and CDR2 are SGHRS and YFSETQ. The CDR3 DNA follows: TGCGCCAGCAGCGCGGGACAGGGGGGCTCTGAAGCTTTCTTT. The encoded protein is CASSAGQGGSEAFF.

There are many counts of this clonotype. The rearrangement joins TRBV3-1 to TRBJ2-6, with D perhaps matching TRBD2 (5 bases). The germline V and J ends were trimmed by 3 bases and 12 bases, with 6 bases remaining between them. Germline values: CDR1 LGHDT, CDR2 YNNKEL (reference sequence). This CDR3 has 11 residues. This CDR3 reads CASSHGSVLTF. The CDR3 DNA reads TGTGCCAGCAGCCATGGGAGCGTCCTGACTTTC.

The chain carries TRBV29-1 and TRBJ2-3; D remains unclear. The CDR3 spans 10 residues. Germline CDR1 is SQVTM and CDR2 is ANQGSEA. Trimming took off 6 bases at V and 4 bases at J, with 5 bases between the two ends. The CDR3, as DNA: TGCAGCGTCTTTGCAGATACGCAGTATTTT. Translating it yields CSVFADTQYF.

This clonotype appeared many times. V usage is TRBV2 and J usage is TRBJ2-3; TRBD2 is a possible D gene (6 bases). Germline lookup yields CDR1 SNHLY and CDR2 FYNNEI. This CDR3 region has 17 residues. V was trimmed by 3 bases and J by 2 bases, leaving 18 bases between them. CDR3: CASSDPMSGQDTDTQYF. For the CDR3, the DNA is TGTGCCAGCAGTGACCCTATGAGCGGGCAAGACACAGATACGCAGTATTTT. Full variable domain (remainder filled in from reference TRBV2 and TRBJ2-3): EPEVTQTPSHQVTQMGQEVILRCVPISNHLYFYWYRQILGQKVEFLVSFYNNEISEKSEIFDDQFSVERPDGSNFTLKIRSTKLEDSAMYFCASSDPMSGQDTDTQYFGPGTRLTVL.

The gene calls are TRBV6-2 or TRBV6-3 and TRBJ1-1; D call uncertain. The V end lost 10 bases, the J end lost 3 bases, and 12 bases lay between the germline ends. This CDR3 has 12 residues. The germline V gene has CDR1 MNHEY and CDR2 SVGEGT. Written as DNA, the CDR3 is TGTGCCACCGTCCTTCGGGACACTGAAGCTTTCTTT. Translation: CATVLRDTEAFF.

This clonotype was observed at least ten times. The J gene is TRBJ2-7, the V gene TRBV6-2 or TRBV6-3, with 13 bases aligning to TRBD2. The CDR3 consists of 15 residues. Germline V lookup: CDR1 MNHEY, CDR2 SVGEGT. Germline trimming cut 5 bases from V and 1 base from J; bases unmatched to any gene: 2. The CDR3 DNA reads TGTGCCAGCAGTGAGGGACTAGCGGGATCCTACGAGCAGTACTTC. It translates to CASSEGLAGSYEQYF.

The genes are TRBV5-1 and TRBJ2-7; D could derive from TRBD1 or TRBD2 (5 bases each). The CDR3 is made up of 15 amino acids. Germline-derived CDR1 and CDR2 are SGHRS and YFSETQ. The V gene lost 5 bases and the J gene lost 2 bases, with 17 bases spanning the gap. The CDR3 DNA sequence: TGCGCCAGCAGGGAAGAGGGGTCGGATGCCTACGAGCAGTACTTC. It specifies CASREEGSDAYEQYF.

Ten or more counts support this clonotype. This chain links TRBV5-1 with TRBJ2-3; 14 bases line up with TRBD2. CDR1 SGHRS and CDR2 YFSETQ come from the germline V gene. V was clipped by 4 bases and J by 6 bases; unmatched bases: 10. This CDR3 comprises 17 residues. The CDR3 protein is CASSTRLAGGPTDTQYF. CDR3 DNA: TGCGCCAGCAGCACCCGACTAGCGGGAGGGCCAACGGATACGCAGTATTTT.

This clonotype was seen repeatedly, ten times or more. The genes are TRBV7-8 and TRBJ2-2; 7 bases fit TRBD2. CDR1 and CDR2 from the germline V gene are SGHVS and FQNEAQ. Germline trimming cut 4 bases from V and 0 bases from J; bases unmatched to any gene: 2. The CDR3 runs 15 residues. CDR3 loop: CASSSSGANTGELFF. The CDR3 coding sequence is TGTGCCAGCAGCTCTAGCGGAGCGAACACCGGGGAGCTGTTTTTT.

This clonotype was counted ten times or more. V usage is TRBV27 and J usage is TRBJ1-5; tentatively, D is TRBD1 (6 bases). Germline V gives CDR1 MNHEY, CDR2 SMNVEV (reference sequence). V lost 5 bases and J 6 bases, leaving 17 bases between the germline ends. This CDR3 has 15 amino acids. CDR3 in DNA: TGTGCCAGCAGTCTATTAGGGGGGGCTGTTCAGCCCCAGCATTTT. It specifies CASSLLGGAVQPQHF.

This clonotype was seen a few times. This chain links TRBV5-4 with TRBJ1-4; unclear D gene. The CDR3 consists of 13 residues. Trimming took 6 bases from V and 2 from J, leaving 8 bases between them. From germline, CDR1 is SGHNT and CDR2 YYREEE (reference sequence). CDR3 sequence: CASKSWTNEKLFF. CDR3 DNA sequence: TGTGCCAGCAAAAGTTGGACTAATGAAAAACTGTTTTTT.

This clonotype was detected many times. The chain recombines TRBV24-1 with TRBJ2-2; 15 positions match TRBD2. CDR3 size: 18 residues. The trim removed 4 bases at V and 3 bases at J, leaving 5 bases unmatched. Germline V gene data show CDR1 as KGHDR and CDR2 as SFDVKD. The CDR3 reads CATSEGTSGRYDTGELFF. The CDR3 nucleotides are TGTGCCACCAGTGAGGGGACTAGCGGGAGGTACGACACCGGGGAGCTGTTTTTT.